The clone carrying this T cell receptor (beta chain) has more than one count but fewer than ten. Its antigen remains unidentified. Germline assignment: CDR1 MNHGY and CDR2 SAAAGT. The CDR3 has 11 amino acids. With V trimmed by 7 bases and J by 6 bases, 2 bases remained unmatched. The source of the sample is a study of T cell repertoires in cytomegalovirus infection. TCRdb ran MiXCR on the reads and lists one entry per CDR3 protein. This table has about 890,000 distinct CDR3 sequences, less than 40% appearing once. The sequenced sample was cultured CD8+ T cells from PBMCs, obtained from culture after CMV antigen stimulation. V usage is TRBV6-8 and J usage is TRBJ1-1; 7 bases are shared with TRBD1. The receptor's source is a human donor in good health (CMV status not recorded). Some clones in this sample may be carry-over from other donors' samples. The CDR3 nucleotides are TGTGCCAGCAATACAGGGGCTGAAGCTTTCTTT. It encodes CASNTGAEAFF.